Reported below is one T cell receptor beta chain. The data originate from a study of blood T cell repertoires in COVID-19. The CDR3 loop spans 16 amino acids. Trimming took 0 bases from V and 2 from J; bases not matched to a gene: 1. The germline V gene has CDR1 MNHEY and CDR2 SVGAGI. Profiled with immunoSEQ multiplex PCR; TCRdb holds only in-frame clones, not every one. The top ten clones hold around 2.8% of a sample with 270,000 or so clones, approximately 90% of them seen once. Sequencing input: PBMCs or T cells enriched from blood (not recorded which). This chain connects TRBV6-5 to TRBJ2-1, with 10 nucleotides matching TRBD1. The source is a middle-aged man who had been exposed to COVID-19. The CDR3 spells CASSYSTGGPYNEQFF. The CDR3 DNA is TGTGCCAGCAGTTACTCGACAGGGGGCCCCTACAATGAGCAGTTCTTC.